The 2 T cell receptor beta chains in this list originate from one sample, sequenced in a study of naive and memory T cell subsets. The library had UMIs added by 3' ligation of an oligonucleotide to TCR cDNA. Amplification of ligated cDNA took four PCR rounds with SP2 and nested alpha and beta constant primers. TCRdb called the 5' RACE reads again in MiXCR, with one record for every CDR3 protein. Here the sample spans about 48,000 distinct CDR3 sequences, over 3.5% being singletons. The receptors here all came from a female donor in good health.

This clonotype was seen at least ten times. The rearrangement links TRBV11-2 to TRBJ1-2; 8 bases agree with TRBD1. Trimming cost V 5 bases and J 6 bases; bases outside gene matches: 11. Germline V gene data show CDR1 as SGHAT and CDR2 as FQNNGV. The CDR3 runs to 15 residues. This CDR3 is CASSPSRGRRDGYTF. CDR3 nucleotide sequence: TGTGCCAGCAGCCCGAGCAGGGGGCGCAGGGATGGCTACACCTTC.

The V gene is TRBV20-1, the J gene TRBJ2-1; 11 bases match TRBD2. With V trimmed by 5 bases and J by 7 bases, 7 bases remained unmatched. Germline V gives CDR1 DFQATT, CDR2 SNEGSKA (reference sequence). The CDR3 extends over 14 amino acids. CDR3 nucleotides: TGCAGTGCTTCCTCTAGCGGGGGGTTAAATGAGCAGTTCTTC. This sequence encodes CSASSSGGLNEQFF.